This passage covers 19 T cell receptor beta chains from one sample sequenced in a study of blood T cell repertoires in COVID-19. Libraries were prepared by immunoSEQ multiplex PCR; TCRdb keeps only in-frame clonotypes and omits some of them. The data hold roughly 73,000 clones, with 86% observed a single time. Sequencing was done on a sample of peripheral blood. These receptor sequences come from a man in his 70s with active COVID-19.

The chain uses TRBV24-1 and TRBJ2-5; 7 nucleotides agree with TRBD2. CDR3 length: 16 amino acids. Trimming took 4 bases from V and 4 from J; bases not matched to a gene: 11. Germline loops: CDR1 KGHDR, CDR2 SFDVKD. This CDR3 is CATSERPPGGRETQYF. The CDR3, as DNA: TGTGCCACCAGTGAGCGGCCCCCGGGGGGACGAGAGACCCAGTACTTC.

The chain carries TRBV5-1 and TRBJ1-4; TRBD1 matches 7 bases. Germline V lookup: CDR1 SGHRS, CDR2 YFSETQ. V shed 0 bases, J shed 7 bases, and the junction held 9 bases outside the gene matches. The CDR3 is made up of 16 amino acids. The CDR3 loop is CASSLAGQAPSEKLFF. CDR3 coding DNA: TGCGCCAGCAGCTTGGCCGGACAGGCCCCTAGTGAAAAACTGTTTTTT.

The chain joins TRBV28 to TRBJ2-7; TRBD2 matches 9 bases. The CDR3 consists of 15 residues. V shed 5 bases, J shed 7 bases, and the junction held 12 bases outside the gene matches. The germline gives CDR1 MDHEN, CDR2 SYDVKM. The CDR3 region has the DNA TGTGCCAGCAGTCCCCCCATAGCGGGAGTGGGGGAGCAGTACTTC. Translating gives CASSPPIAGVGEQYF.

The J gene is TRBJ2-7, the V gene TRBV10-3, with 8 bases identical to TRBD2. V shed 0 bases, J shed 0 bases, and the junction held 7 bases outside the gene matches. The CDR3 contains 17 residues. The V gene's germline CDR1 is ENHRY and CDR2 SYGVKD. The CDR3 bases are TGTGCCATCAGTGAGTCTTCCAGCGGGAGTCCCTCCTACGAGCAGTACTTC. Protein product: CAISESSSGSPSYEQYF.

The chain uses TRBV6-2 or TRBV6-3 and TRBJ2-5, with 7 bases that match TRBD2. This CDR3 has 13 amino acids. CDR1 and CDR2 (germline): MNHEY, SVGEGT. V shed 5 bases, J shed 5 bases, and the junction held 5 bases outside the gene matches. DNA of the CDR3: TGTGCCAGCAGTCCCGCGGGGGTGGAGACCCAGTACTTC. Its translation is CASSPAGVETQYF.

V is TRBV3-1 (or the pseudogene TRBV3-2) and J is TRBJ2-5, with D maybe TRBD2 (6 bases). V lost 4 bases to trimming and J lost 6 bases, with 24 bases between them. This CDR3 is 17 amino acids long. Looked up from germline, CDR1 is LGHDT and CDR2 is YNNKEL (reference sequence). This CDR3 reads CASSPGVGTPGPQTQYF. CDR3 DNA: TGTGCCAGCAGCCCGGGGGTCGGGACCCCCGGCCCCCAGACCCAGTACTTC.

Turning to this clone: Relative to the germline gene, one junction end is altered; a read error may explain this. CDR3 protein: CAGSLGVSSGTHEQYF. CDR3 nucleotides: TGTGCCGGCAGCTTAGGGGTCTCCAGCGGGACTCACGAGCAGTACTTC. V usage is TRBV7-2 and J usage is TRBJ2-7; 7 bases agree with TRBD2. CDR1 and CDR2 (germline): SGHTA, FQGNSA. The CDR3 covers 16 residues.

The V call is TRBV15, the J call TRBJ1-1; TRBD1 agrees at 7 bases. Trimming took 3 bases from V and 0 from J; bases not matched to a gene: 7. The germline gives CDR1 LNHNV, CDR2 YYDKDF (reference sequence). The CDR3 totals 16 residues. The CDR3 nucleotides are TGTGCCACCAGCAGCCCCCCGGGACAGATGAACACTGAAGCTTTCTTT. It is translated as CATSSPPGQMNTEAFF.

The V and J genes are TRBV6-5 and TRBJ2-3; the match to TRBD2 covers 10 bases. CDR1 and CDR2 from the germline V gene are MNHEY and SVGAGI. The V gene end was trimmed by 5 bases and the J gene end by 1 base; junction bases not matched to a gene: 3. The CDR3 extends over 15 amino acids. CDR3 in DNA: TGTGCCAGCAGTCCCGGACTAGCGGGCACAGATACGCAGTATTTT. Encoded protein: CASSPGLAGTDTQYF.

The rearrangement joins TRBV29-1 to TRBJ2-4, with D maybe TRBD2 (6 bases). Germline lookup yields CDR1 SQVTM and CDR2 ANQGSEA. Trimming stripped 7 bases from V and 0 bases from J, with 7 bases between. This CDR3 has 12 residues. CDR3 nucleotide sequence: TGCAGCGCGGGACTAGCCAAAAACATTCAGTACTTC. Translation: CSAGLAKNIQYF. The entire variable domain, with the rest obtained from reference TRBV29-1 and TRBJ2-4, is as follows: SAVISQKPSRDICQRGTSLTIQCQVDSQVTMMFWYRQQPGQSLTLIATANQGSEATYESGFVIDKFPISRPNLTFSTLTVSNMSPEDSSIYLCSAGLAKNIQYFGAGTRLSVL.

This sequence joins TRBV5-6 and TRBJ1-4; D may be TRBD1 (6 bases). The CDR3 is made up of 15 amino acids. V lost 4 bases and J 3 bases, leaving 13 bases between the germline ends. The germline gives CDR1 SGHDT, CDR2 YYEEEE. The CDR3 DNA follows: TGTGCCAGCAGCCCCACAGGGCGGGCTAATGAAAAACTGTTTTTT. Translated: CASSPTGRANEKLFF.

The V call is TRBV29-1, the J call TRBJ2-7, with 8 bases fitting TRBD1. Looked up from germline, CDR1 is SQVTM and CDR2 is ANQGSEA. The junction had 5 bases not matched to a gene; V was cut back by 1 base and J by 3 bases. CDR3 size: 14 residues. In DNA form, the CDR3 reads TGCAGCGTTGAAGGGACAGGGAGAGTCTACGAGCAGTACTTC. Translation gives CSVEGTGRVYEQYF.

This chain's CDR3 is CASSQVGDTLPGGYTF. In DNA form, the CDR3 reads TGTGCCAGCAGCCAAGTGGGAGATACCCTCCCAGGTGGCTACACCTTC. The chain couples TRBV14 to TRBJ1-2; no clear D. Deletions cut 1 base from V and 7 bases from J, with 19 bases between. This CDR3 comprises 16 residues. Looked up from germline, CDR1 is SGHDN and CDR2 is FVKESK.

On this clone: Sequence at one end of the junction differs from germline and may be a read error. V usage is TRBV3-1 (or the pseudogene TRBV3-2) and J usage is TRBJ2-7; the match to TRBD1 covers 7 bases. Germline V gives CDR1 LGHDT, CDR2 YNNKEL (reference sequence). The CDR3 runs to 11 residues. CDR3 in amino acids: CASSQPGQTFF. Here the CDR3 DNA reads TGTGCCAGCAGCCAACCGGGACAGACGTTCTTC.

The chain carries TRBV6-4 and TRBJ2-1; the match to TRBD1 covers 11 bases. Germline CDR1 reads MRHNA; CDR2 reads SNTAGT. This CDR3 contains 16 residues. The V and J ends lost 0 bases and 4 bases, in that order; junction bases with no gene match: 2. The CDR3 sequence is CASSDSGTGGYNEQFF. DNA for the CDR3: TGTGCCAGCAGTGACTCCGGGACAGGGGGGTACAATGAGCAGTTCTTC.

V is TRBV15 and J is TRBJ2-7; 9 bases map to TRBD2. The CDR3 extends over 14 amino acids. Germline V gene sequence: CDR1 LNHNV, CDR2 YYDKDF (reference sequence). The V gene end was trimmed by 0 bases and the J gene end by 12 bases; junction bases not matched to a gene: 9. The DNA of the CDR3 is TGTGCCACCAGCAGAGATGGGGGGACTAGCAAGCGGTACTTC. This sequence encodes CATSRDGGTSKRYF.

The gene calls are TRBV2 and TRBJ2-3; 14 positions agree with TRBD2. CDR1 and CDR2 from the germline V gene are SNHLY and FYNNEI. The CDR3 loop spans 16 amino acids. The V segment lost 7 bases and the J segment 7 bases; nucleotides outside the gene matches: 10. The CDR3 reads CASTRLGLAGGNTQYF. The CDR3 nucleotides are TGTGCCAGCACCCGCCTCGGACTAGCGGGAGGCAATACGCAGTATTTT.

The CDR3, as DNA: TGCGCCAGCAACTGGGGCGGGGAAAGCTCCTACGAGCAGTACTTC. Its translation is CASNWGGESSYEQYF. The chain combines TRBV5-1 with TRBJ2-7, with TRBD2 as a possible D gene (6 bases). In germline, CDR1 is SGHRS, CDR2 YFSETQ. V lost 6 bases and J 0 bases, leaving 16 bases between the germline ends. The CDR3 contains 15 residues.

The chain's CDR3 is CASSPSRDTGGEQYF. The CDR3, as DNA: TGTGCCAGCAGCCCGTCCCGGGACACCGGCGGCGAGCAGTACTTC. The gene calls are TRBV5-4 and TRBJ2-7; the D gene is possibly TRBD1 (6 bases). From germline, CDR1 is SGHNT and CDR2 YYREEE (reference sequence). Trimming left V 4 bases short and J 6 bases short, with 20 bases between. CDR3 length equals 15 residues.